This entry concerns a single T cell receptor (beta chain). No antigen is known for it. This specimen comes from a study of OX40 agonist ivuxolimab in advanced cancers. On the study more broadly: An agonistic human IgG2 monoclonal antibody against OX40 (CD134) was given.

The protocol was immunoSEQ multiplex PCR, while the TCRdb copy is restricted to in-frame clones and leaves out a portion. The profile shows 65,000 to 70,000 clones, approximately 78% of them singletons. Findings of the study overall: Normalized expansion of T-cell clones was also low for some nonresponders. Expanded peripheral T cell antigen specificity was not determined. Some of the lowest clonal expansion was seen in partial responders at 0.1-3.0 mg/kg.

V lost 3 bases to trimming and J lost 7 bases, with 13 bases between them. The CDR3 runs 14 residues. The germline V gene encodes CDR1 SGHTA and CDR2 FQGNSA. This receptor was identified in an adult with an advanced solid tumor such as melanoma, head and neck, liver or kidney cancer. This specimen consisted of CD4+ or CD8+ T cells sorted from blood, obtained in a trial of the OX40 agonist ivuxolimab. This rearrangement joins TRBV7-2 to TRBJ2-1, with D perhaps given as TRBD1 or TRBD2 (7 bases each). The chain's CDR3 is CASSFMQGGNEQFF. CDR3 coding DNA: TGTGCCAGCAGCTTCATGCAGGGGGGGAATGAGCAGTTCTTC.